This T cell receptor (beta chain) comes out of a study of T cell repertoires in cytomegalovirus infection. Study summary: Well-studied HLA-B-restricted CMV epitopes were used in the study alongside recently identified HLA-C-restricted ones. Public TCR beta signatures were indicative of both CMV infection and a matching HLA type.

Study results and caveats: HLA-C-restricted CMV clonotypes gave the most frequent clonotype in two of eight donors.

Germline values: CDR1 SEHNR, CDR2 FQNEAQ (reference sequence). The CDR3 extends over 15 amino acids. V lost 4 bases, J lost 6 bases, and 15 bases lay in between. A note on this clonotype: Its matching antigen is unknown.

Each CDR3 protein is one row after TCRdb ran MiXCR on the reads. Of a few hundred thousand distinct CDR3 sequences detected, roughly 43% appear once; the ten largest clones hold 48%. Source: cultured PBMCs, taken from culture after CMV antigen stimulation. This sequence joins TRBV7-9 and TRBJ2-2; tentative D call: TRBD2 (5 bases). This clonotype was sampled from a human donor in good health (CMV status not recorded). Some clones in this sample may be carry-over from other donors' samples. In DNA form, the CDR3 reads TGTGCCAGCAGCTCTCGCCAGCTCGGGGCCGGGGAGCTGTTTTTT. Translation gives CASSSRQLGAGELFF.